This T cell receptor (beta chain) was sequenced during a study of blood T cell repertoires in COVID-19. Data came from immunoSEQ multiplex PCR; TCRdb stores just in-frame clones and leaves some out. The sample consists of 150,000 to 200,000 clones, roughly 83% of them appearing once. Germline CDR1 is SGDLS and CDR2 is YYNGEE. The CDR3 runs 16 residues. Points on this clone: At one of its ends the junction is not consistent with the germline gene, which may arise from a read error.

The rearrangement links TRBV9 to TRBJ1-3; D may be TRBD1 (5 bases). The clonotype comes from a woman between 55 and 75 years old who had recovered from COVID-19. Sequenced material: PBMCs or T cells enriched from blood (not recorded which). DNA for the CDR3: TGTGCCAGCAGCCCTCAGGGTTTTCTATCTGTAAACACCATATATTTT. Residues: CASSPQGFLSVNTIYF.